This TCR beta chain was recovered during a study of identical twins. Regarding the study as a whole: Abundant beta clonotypes from cord blood bore fewer insertions; memory repertoires lacked this pattern. Invariant MAIT and iNKT cells are populations that could partly confound zero-insertion analyses. Twins shared beta out-of-frame sequences in excess, but this excess was weaker.

TCRdb reprocessed the 5' RACE reads with MiXCR, giving one entry per CDR3 protein. The repertoire has under 300,000 distinct CDR3 sequences, 10% to 15% of them found once; the top ten carry roughly 4.2%. This clonotype was recorded at least ten times. Its target is unknown. The CDR3 is 14 amino acids. The V end lost 2 bases, the J end lost 2 bases, and 8 bases lay between the germline ends. This sample was shared with a second study, whose subject was yellow fever vaccine responses in identical twins.

Sequencing input: memory (CD45RO+) T cells sorted from blood. This sequence joins TRBV12-3 or TRBV12-4 and TRBJ2-3; D perhaps matches TRBD1 (6 bases). The clonotype comes from a woman in her late teens or twenties in good health. The DNA for the CDR3 is TGTGCCAGCAGTTTACTGGGGGCCACAGATACGCAGTATTTT. This translates into CASSLLGATDTQYF.